The subject of this entry is one TCR beta chain. This CDR3 has 14 residues. Trimming removed 3 bases at V and 2 bases at J, with 11 bases between. Germline V gene data show CDR1 as SGHRS and CDR2 as YFSETQ. The time point here: patch test 1, 2 weeks after DPC sensitization. Treatment noted: therapeutic diphenylcyclopropenone sensitization with weekly scalp DPC. This entry belongs to a study of human T cells and chemical hapten exposure. A single record per CDR3 protein comes from TCRdb applying MiXCR to the RACE reads. The sample holds 80,000 to 100,000 distinct CDR3 sequences, 7.5% to 9% seen once. Source: whole blood, taken in connection with sensitization to the hapten diphenylcyclopropenone (DPC). This TCR came from a woman aged 25 to 39 with alopecia areata. Some clones in this sample may be carry-over from other donors' samples. The chain recombines TRBV5-1 with TRBJ2-5; the D gene could be TRBD1 or TRBD2 (5 bases each). CDR3 region: CASSSGTGQETQYF. CDR3 DNA: TGCGCCAGCAGCTCCGGGACGGGACAAGAGACCCAGTACTTC.